These 24 T cell receptor beta chains were all obtained from the same sample, sequenced in a study of blood T cell repertoires in COVID-19. The method was immunoSEQ multiplex PCR; TCRdb's version includes in-frame clones alone and lacks a portion of them. The sample has roughly 500,000 clones; approximately 85% are singletons. Sequencing was performed on peripheral blood. The receptors derive from a human donor in a cohort sampled during active COVID-19.

The chain has TRBV30 and TRBJ2-1; TRBD1 matches at 10 bases. The CDR3 runs 12 residues. CDR1 GTSNPN and CDR2 SVGIG come from the germline V gene (reference sequence). V was clipped by 7 bases and J by 4 bases; unmatched bases: 1. The CDR3 region is CALGQGYNEQFF. In nucleotides, the CDR3 is TGTGCCTTGGGACAGGGGTACAATGAGCAGTTCTTC.

The V and J genes are TRBV24-1 and TRBJ1-5; D is perhaps TRBD1 (6 bases). Germline V gene data show CDR1 as KGHDR and CDR2 as SFDVKD. This CDR3 has 15 amino acids. V gave up 3 bases and J gave up 3 bases, with 11 bases separating them. The CDR3 reads CATSDATGHNQPQHF. The CDR3 DNA reads as TGTGCCACCAGTGATGCAACAGGGCACAATCAGCCCCAGCATTTT.

This chain links TRBV6-1 with TRBJ1-5; D remains ambiguous. Per the germline V gene, CDR1 is MNHNS and CDR2 is SASEGT. The CDR3 loop spans 13 amino acids. Trimming took 0 bases from V and 9 from J, leaving 9 bases between them. The CDR3 loop reads CASSEASGWPQHF. In nucleotides, the CDR3 is TGTGCCAGCAGTGAAGCCTCGGGGTGGCCCCAGCATTTT.

V is TRBV7-2 and J is TRBJ2-7; 9 bases fit TRBD2. The CDR3 spans 16 residues. Germline lookup yields CDR1 SGHTA and CDR2 FQGNSA. Trimming took 0 bases from V and 4 from J; bases not matched to a gene: 7. The DNA for the CDR3 is TGTGCCAGCAGCTTAGCTGGTAGCGGGAGCAAATACGAGCAGTACTTC. Translated, it gives CASSLAGSGSKYEQYF.

This clone has just a few counts. The chain is built from TRBV6-4 and TRBJ2-1; 10 nucleotides align to TRBD2. The junction had 8 bases not matched to a gene; V was cut back by 2 bases and J by 7 bases. The CDR3 has 16 residues. Looked up from germline, CDR1 is MRHNA and CDR2 is SNTAGT. This chain's CDR3 is CASSDRPSGSMNEQFF. The CDR3 DNA reads as TGTGCCAGCAGTGACCGGCCTAGCGGGAGCATGAATGAGCAGTTCTTC.

The chain carries TRBV5-1 and TRBJ2-7; weak D call: TRBD2 (6 bases). CDR1 and CDR2 from the germline V gene are SGHRS and YFSETQ. The CDR3 has 13 amino acids. V lost 1 base, J lost 5 bases, and 10 bases lay in between. The CDR3, as DNA: TGCGCCAGCAGCTTGCGGTCGGGGGACGAGCAGTACTTC. This gives the protein CASSLRSGDEQYF.

This rearrangement joins TRBV18 to TRBJ1-2, with TRBD1 as a possible D gene (5 bases). Germline CDR1 is KGHSH and CDR2 is LQKENI. Trimming took off 2 bases at V and 6 bases at J, with 13 bases between the two ends. The CDR3 runs to 14 residues. CDR3 bases: TGTGCCAGCTCACCAGACGGGGGAGGGGATGGCTACACCTTC. This sequence encodes CASSPDGGGDGYTF.

This clone was seen just once. The chain carries TRBV19 and TRBJ2-1, with a tentative D call TRBD2 (5 bases). Germline assignment: CDR1 LNHDA and CDR2 SQIVND (reference sequence). V shed 8 bases and J shed 4 bases, with 15 bases lying between them. The CDR3 has 14 residues. CDR3 nucleotides: TGTGCCAGTTGCCGAGCGGACCCTTACAATGAGCAGTTCTTC. The encoded protein is CASCRADPYNEQFF.

The gene calls are TRBV28 and TRBJ2-5; D uncertain. CDR1 MDHEN and CDR2 SYDVKM come from the germline V gene. Trimming pared 3 bases from V and 5 bases from J, leaving 10 bases between. The CDR3 has 13 amino acids. For the CDR3, the DNA is TGTGCCAGCAGTTTTATCCGAGCCGAGACCCAGTACTTC. As protein: CASSFIRAETQYF.

The rearrangement uses TRBV5-1 and TRBJ2-1; D is possibly TRBD1 (6 bases). V was cut by 3 bases and J by 3 bases, with 13 bases left in between. Germline V gene data show CDR1 as SGHRS and CDR2 as YFSETQ. The CDR3 loop spans 15 amino acids. The CDR3 DNA is TGCGCCAGCAGCTGGGGGCTCAACGGCTACAATGAGCAGTTCTTC. Translated: CASSWGLNGYNEQFF.

This clone was counted a few times. The J gene is TRBJ2-2, the V gene TRBV1; TRBD2 is taken as the D call from the table, unchecked against the DNA. TRBV1 is classified as a pseudogene. The CDR3 has 15 amino acids. CDR3 region: CTSSQPQRNTGELFF. The CDR3 DNA is TGCACCAGCAGCCAACCCCAGCGAAACACCGGGGAGCTGTTTTTT.

This rearrangement joins TRBV6-5 to TRBJ2-3, with 10 bases that match TRBD2. CDR3 length: 13 residues. The junction had 8 bases not matched to a gene; V was cut back by 10 bases and J by 7 bases. Germline loops: CDR1 MNHEY, CDR2 SVGAGI. The CDR3 loop reads CANDSGRLNTQYF. The CDR3 bases are TGTGCCAACGATAGCGGGAGGTTGAATACGCAGTATTTT.

The chain has TRBV10-2 and TRBJ1-1; 10 nucleotides align to TRBD1. Germline V gene sequence: CDR1 WSHSY, CDR2 SAAADI. The CDR3 runs 16 residues. V gave up 6 bases and J gave up 4 bases; unmatched junction bases: 11. The CDR3: CASSETGGRRGTEAFF. The CDR3 coding sequence is TGCGCCAGCAGCGAGACAGGGGGCCGTCGTGGCACTGAAGCTTTCTTT.

The chain's CDR3 is CASSAATVGSRALFF. CDR3 DNA: TGTGCCAGCAGCGCGGCAACAGTAGGTTCGCGCGCGCTGTTTTTT. The chain couples TRBV9 to TRBJ2-2, with D unclear. Germline lookup yields CDR1 SGDLS and CDR2 YYNGEE. This CDR3 is built from 15 residues. Trimming shortened V by 3 bases and J by 13 bases, and 22 bases separated the two germline ends.

This clone was seen only once. This specimen includes other DNA sequences encoding the same CDR3. The rearrangement links TRBV28 to TRBJ1-1, with D unresolved. The germline gives CDR1 MDHEN, CDR2 SYDVKM. V was trimmed by 3 bases and J by 1 base, leaving 6 bases between them. There are 13 residues in the CDR3. The CDR3 DNA reads as TGTGCCAGCAGTTTCGGGAGGAACACTGAAGCTTTCTTT. Translated, it gives CASSFGRNTEAFF.

V is TRBV7-2 and J is TRBJ2-1; TRBD1 aligns across 9 bases. This CDR3 region has 14 residues. J lost 8 bases, V lost 5 bases, and 7 bases had no gene match. Germline CDR1 and CDR2: SGHTA and FQGNSA. DNA of the CDR3: TGTGCCAGCAGCCCCGGACAGGGGAGACATGAGCAGTTCTTC. Its translation: CASSPGQGRHEQFF.

J is TRBJ1-1 and V is TRBV3-1 (or the pseudogene TRBV3-2); D perhaps matches TRBD1 (5 bases). Deletions cut 4 bases from V and 1 base from J, with 16 bases between. The CDR3 has 16 residues. From germline, CDR1 is LGHDT and CDR2 YNNKEL (reference sequence). The CDR3 loop is CASSLNPTAANTEAFF. DNA of the CDR3: TGTGCCAGCAGCCTAAACCCGACAGCAGCGAACACTGAAGCTTTCTTT.

This chain links TRBV4-2 with TRBJ2-3, with 9 bases fitting TRBD2. Germline V gene sequence: CDR1 LGHNA, CDR2 YNFKEQ. J gave up 4 bases and V 4 bases, and 18 bases lay outside the gene matches. This CDR3 has 19 amino acids. The CDR3 DNA sequence: TGTGCCAGCAGCCCAAACGGGGTAGCGGGAGTAGGATCACCAGATACGCAGTATTTT. It encodes CASSPNGVAGVGSPDTQYF.

This chain links TRBV13 with TRBJ2-1, with 8 bases matching TRBD2. CDR1 is PRHDT, CDR2 FYEKMQ, per germline (reference sequence). The CDR3 is made up of 17 amino acids. J gave up 2 bases and V 2 bases, and 8 bases lay outside the gene matches. CDR3 region: CASSLKASGPAYNEQFF. The CDR3 DNA reads TGTGCCAGCAGCTTAAAGGCTAGCGGGCCCGCCTACAATGAGCAGTTCTTC. The variable domain in full, completed from reference TRBV13 and TRBJ2-1, reads AAGVIQSPRHLIKEKRETATLKCYPIPRHDTVYWYQQGPGQDPQFLISFYEKMQSDKGSIPDRFSAQQFSDYHSELNMSSLELGDSALYFCASSLKASGPAYNEQFFGPGTRLTVL.

The genes are TRBV19 and TRBJ2-7, with TRBD2 identical over 7 bases. Trimming took 2 bases from V and 0 from J; bases not matched to a gene: 4. Germline V gene data show CDR1 as LNHDA and CDR2 as SQIVND (reference sequence). CDR3 size: 15 residues. CDR3 in amino acids: CASSIRGGPSYEQYF. In DNA form, the CDR3 reads TGTGCCAGTAGTATAAGGGGAGGGCCCTCCTACGAGCAGTACTTC. The full variable domain, in which reference TRBV19 and TRBJ2-7 provide the parts outside the CDR3, is DGGITQSPKYLFRKEGQNVTLSCEQNLNHDAMYWYRQDPGQGLRLIYYSQIVNDFQKGDIAEGYSVSREKKESFPLTVTSAQKNPTAFYLCASSIRGGPSYEQYFGPGTRLTVT.

On this clone: Different DNA sequences within this sample yield the same CDR3. The gene calls are TRBV5-1 and TRBJ2-1, with 9 bases lining up with TRBD1. CDR3 length equals 15 residues. Trimming at V came to 0 bases and at J to 4 bases, leaving 2 bases not matched to a gene. Germline CDR1 is SGHRS and CDR2 is YFSETQ. The CDR3 DNA reads as TGCGCCAGCAGCTTGGTTGGGACAGGGTACAATGAGCAGTTCTTC. It is translated as CASSLVGTGYNEQFF. Looking up the rest from reference TRBV5-1 and TRBJ2-1 gives the full variable domain: KAGVTQTPRYLIKTRGQQVTLSCSPISGHRSVSWYQQTPGQGLQFLFEYFSETQRNKGNFPGRFSGRQFSNSRSEMNVSTLELGDSALYLCASSLVGTGYNEQFFGPGTRLTVL.

The chain carries TRBV19 and TRBJ2-7; D is perhaps TRBD1 (5 bases). Trimming took off 1 base at V and 0 bases at J, with 10 bases between the two ends. CDR1 is LNHDA and CDR2 is SQIVND in the germline V gene (reference sequence). The CDR3 loop spans 15 amino acids. CDR3 sequence (DNA): TGTGCCAGTAGTATAGGCCAACAGGACTCCTACGAGCAGTACTTC. Amino acid sequence: CASSIGQQDSYEQYF.

This chain connects TRBV10-1 to TRBJ1-6, with D possibly matching TRBD1 (5 bases). V lost 9 bases and J lost 9, with 15 bases in between. CDR1 WNHNN and CDR2 SYGVQD come from the germline V gene (reference sequence). There are 13 residues in the CDR3. The CDR3 DNA reads TGCGCCAGAGCGGGACCGAGGCGTTCACCCCTCCACTTT. Its protein product is CARAGPRRSPLHF.

J is TRBJ1-1 and V is TRBV6-2 or TRBV6-3; 9 bases match TRBD1. V was pared by 2 bases and J by 7 bases, with 5 bases of the junction left unmatched. The CDR3 runs 14 residues. CDR1 and CDR2 from the germline V gene are MNHEY and SVGEGT. CDR3 coding DNA: TGTGCCAGCAGTTACGGGACAGGGAATAGTGAAGCTTTCTTT. As protein: CASSYGTGNSEAFF.